Listed here are 7 T cell receptor beta chains from one sample, sequenced in a study of blood T cell repertoires in COVID-19 (dated by TCRdb to about 2020). The method behind the library was the immunoSEQ multiplex PCR assay. Entries here come from immuneACCESS through TCRdb and include only in-frame sequences with V and J called. Some clones fail to appear in such tables; in the studies checked, an unresolved V gene covers under half of the shortfall, and the cause of the remainder is unknown. The sample records roughly 190,000 clones, roughly 81% of which are singletons. The ten largest clonotypes hold approximately 5.1% of the sample. Sequencing used peripheral blood. These receptors came from a woman between 65 and 79 years old with active or convalescent COVID-19.

The gene calls are TRBV18 and TRBJ2-5; 8 bases are shared with TRBD1. After removal of 3 bases from V and 5 bases from J, the junction contained 2 bases not matched to a gene. Germline CDR1 and CDR2: KGHSH and LQKENI. The CDR3 runs to 13 residues. The CDR3 DNA is TGTGCCAGCTCACCGACAGGGGTCGAGACCCAGTACTTC. Translating it yields CASSPTGVETQYF. Using reference TRBV18 and TRBJ2-5 for the parts outside the CDR3, the full variable domain is NAGVMQNPRHLVRRRGQEARLRCSPMKGHSHVYWYRQLPEEGLKFMVYLQKENIIDESGMPKERFSAEFPKEGPSILRIQQVVRGDSAAYFCASSPTGVETQYFGPGTRLLVL.

V and J are TRBV11-2 and TRBJ2-1; no clear D gene. V lost 1 base to trimming and J lost 8 bases, with 9 bases between them. Germline-derived CDR1 and CDR2 are SGHAT and FQNNGV. CDR3 length equals 13 residues. CDR3 region: CASSLGAWYEQFF. DNA for the CDR3: TGTGCCAGCAGCTTAGGCGCCTGGTATGAGCAGTTCTTC.

This chain's CDR3 is CASSYPGQGENYGYTF. CDR3 nucleotides: TGTGCCAGCAGTTACCCGGGACAGGGGGAAAACTATGGCTACACCTTC. The chain has TRBV2 and TRBJ1-2, with TRBD1 matching 11 bases. Germline values: CDR1 SNHLY, CDR2 FYNNEI. After removal of 5 bases from V and 2 bases from J, the junction contained 7 bases not matched to a gene. The CDR3 consists of 16 residues. Complete variable domain (other parts from reference TRBV2 and TRBJ1-2): EPEVTQTPSHQVTQMGQEVILRCVPISNHLYFYWYRQILGQKVEFLVSFYNNEISEKSEIFDDQFSVERPDGSNFTLKIRSTKLEDSAMYFCASSYPGQGENYGYTFGSGTRLTVV.

As to this clone: Other DNA sequences in this specimen translate into the identical CDR3. The V call is TRBV12-3 or TRBV12-4, the J call TRBJ2-7; 7 bases line up with TRBD1. Germline trimming cut 6 bases from V and 1 base from J; bases unmatched to any gene: 3. CDR3 length: 13 residues. As DNA, the CDR3 is TGTGCCAGCAGCCTCAGGGGGTCCTACGAGCAGTACTTC. This gives the protein CASSLRGSYEQYF.

The chain employs TRBV7-7 and TRBJ2-5; a weak D match, TRBD2 (6 bases). CDR1 is SSHAT and CDR2 is FNYEAQ in the germline V gene (reference sequence). The CDR3 loop spans 15 amino acids. V lost 5 bases, J lost 2 bases, and 15 bases lay in between. CDR3 region: CASSPQPGGQETQYF. DNA for the CDR3: TGTGCCAGCAGCCCCCAACCCGGGGGACAAGAGACCCAGTACTTC.

V and J are TRBV3-1 (or the pseudogene TRBV3-2) and TRBJ2-2, with 9 nucleotides matching TRBD1. Germline CDR1 is LGHDT and CDR2 is YNNKEL (reference sequence). J lost 7 bases, V lost 6 bases, and 6 bases had no gene match. The CDR3 loop spans 14 amino acids. This CDR3 is CASRPGQGVGELFF. CDR3 nucleotide sequence: TGTGCCAGCAGGCCGGGACAGGGTGTCGGGGAGCTGTTTTTT.

The V and J genes are TRBV5-1 and TRBJ2-7; D may be TRBD2 (6 bases). V lost 4 bases, J lost 6 bases, and 23 bases lay in between. Per germline, CDR1 SGHRS and CDR2 YFSETQ. The CDR3 contains 16 residues. CDR3 sequence: CASSGRLDIGSGEQYF. DNA for the CDR3: TGCGCCAGCAGCGGACGACTAGACATTGGGTCTGGCGAGCAGTACTTC.